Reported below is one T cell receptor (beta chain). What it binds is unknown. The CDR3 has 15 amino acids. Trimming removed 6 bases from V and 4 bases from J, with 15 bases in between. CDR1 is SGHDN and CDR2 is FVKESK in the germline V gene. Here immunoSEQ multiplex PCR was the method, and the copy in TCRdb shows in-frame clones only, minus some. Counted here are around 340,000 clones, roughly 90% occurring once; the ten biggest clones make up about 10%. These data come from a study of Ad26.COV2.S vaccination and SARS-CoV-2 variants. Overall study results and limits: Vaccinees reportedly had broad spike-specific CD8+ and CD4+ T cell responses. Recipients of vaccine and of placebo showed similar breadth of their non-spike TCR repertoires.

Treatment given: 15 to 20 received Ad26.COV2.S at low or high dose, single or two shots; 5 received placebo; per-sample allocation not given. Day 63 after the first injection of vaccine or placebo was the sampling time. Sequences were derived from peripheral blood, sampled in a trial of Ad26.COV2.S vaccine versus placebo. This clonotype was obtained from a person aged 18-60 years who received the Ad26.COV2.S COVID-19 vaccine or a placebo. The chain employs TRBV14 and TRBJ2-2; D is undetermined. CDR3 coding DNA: TGTGCCAGCAGGTCCAGTGCAGAGGTCACCGGGGAGCTGTTTTTT. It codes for CASRSSAEVTGELFF.